The T cell receptor (beta chain) under discussion was sequenced for a study of T cells in localized non-small cell lung cancer. Findings and caveats of the study: Since sequencing was restricted to only one region of the tumor, intratumor heterogeneity remains a possibility. Compared with tumor, uninvolved adjacent lung displayed greater T cell clonality, ranking highest overall. Longer overall survival was seen with higher T cell density measured in blood. Out of the top 100 tumor clones, a median about 57 were seen in adjacent lung.

Details on this clone: Its antigen is unknown.

Assay used: immunoSEQ multiplex PCR; TCRdb lists only in-frame clones, some missing. The repertoire has around 79,000 clones, 80% of them found once; the top ten carry 15% to 20%. The material sequenced was PBMCs, taken before any cancer treatment. This sequence originates from a man between 40 and 70 years old with stage II squamous cell lung carcinoma.

The CDR3 DNA follows: TGTGCCAGTAGCGAAACTAGCTTCGGGGAGCTGTTTTTT. It specifies CASSETSFGELFF. The V gene is TRBV19, the J gene TRBJ2-2; D may be TRBD2 (6 bases). CDR1 and CDR2 (germline): LNHDA, SQIVND (reference sequence). CDR3 length equals 13 residues. Trimming shortened V by 6 bases and J by 7 bases, and 12 bases separated the two germline ends.